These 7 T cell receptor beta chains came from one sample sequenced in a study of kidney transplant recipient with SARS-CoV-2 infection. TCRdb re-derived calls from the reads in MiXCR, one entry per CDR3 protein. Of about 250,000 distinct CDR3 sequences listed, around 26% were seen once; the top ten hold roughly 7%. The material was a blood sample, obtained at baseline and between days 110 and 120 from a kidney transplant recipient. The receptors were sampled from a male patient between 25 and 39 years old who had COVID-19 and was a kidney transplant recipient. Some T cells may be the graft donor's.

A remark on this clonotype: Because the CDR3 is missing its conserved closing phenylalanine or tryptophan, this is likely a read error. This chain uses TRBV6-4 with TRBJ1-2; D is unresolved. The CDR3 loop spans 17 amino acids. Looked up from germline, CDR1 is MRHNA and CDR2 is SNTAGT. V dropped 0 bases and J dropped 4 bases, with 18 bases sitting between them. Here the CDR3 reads CASSDSCSHGKTYGYTL. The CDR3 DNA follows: TGTGCCAGCAGTGACTCCTGCTCACACGGAAAGACCTATGGCTACACCCTC.

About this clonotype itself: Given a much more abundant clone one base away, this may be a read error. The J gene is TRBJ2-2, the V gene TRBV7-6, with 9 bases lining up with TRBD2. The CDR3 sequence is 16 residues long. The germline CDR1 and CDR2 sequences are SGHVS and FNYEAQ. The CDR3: CASSQARGRAAGGLFF. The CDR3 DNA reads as TGTGCCAGCAGCCAAGCACGCGGGAGGGCCGCCGGGGGGCTGTTTTTT.

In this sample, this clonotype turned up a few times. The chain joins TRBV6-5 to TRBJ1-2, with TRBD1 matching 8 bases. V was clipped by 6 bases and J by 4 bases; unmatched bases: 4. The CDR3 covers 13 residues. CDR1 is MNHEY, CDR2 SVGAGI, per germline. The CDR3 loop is CASRRGTGYGYTF. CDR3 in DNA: TGTGCCAGCAGGAGGGGGACAGGCTATGGCTACACCTTC.

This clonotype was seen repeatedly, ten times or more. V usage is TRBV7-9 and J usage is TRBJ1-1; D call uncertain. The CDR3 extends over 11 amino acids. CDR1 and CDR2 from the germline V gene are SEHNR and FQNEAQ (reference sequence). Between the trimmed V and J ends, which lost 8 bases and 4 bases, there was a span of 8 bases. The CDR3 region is CASLSGTEAFF. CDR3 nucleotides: TGTGCCAGCCTGTCGGGCACTGAAGCTTTCTTT.

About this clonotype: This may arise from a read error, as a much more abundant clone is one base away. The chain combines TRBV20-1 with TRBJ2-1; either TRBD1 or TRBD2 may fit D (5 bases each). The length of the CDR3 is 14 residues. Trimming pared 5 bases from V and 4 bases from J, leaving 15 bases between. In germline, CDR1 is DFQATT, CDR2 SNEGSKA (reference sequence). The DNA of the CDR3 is TGCAGTGCTGGGGGACCGAGAAGGTACAATGAGCAGTTCTTC. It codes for CSAGGPRRYNEQFF.

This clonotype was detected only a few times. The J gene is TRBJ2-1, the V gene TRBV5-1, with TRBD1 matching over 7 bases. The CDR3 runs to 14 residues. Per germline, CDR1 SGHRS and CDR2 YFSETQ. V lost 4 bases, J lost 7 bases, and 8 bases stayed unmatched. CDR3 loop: CASSQGVRLNEQFF. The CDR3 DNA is TGCGCCAGCAGCCAGGGGGTACGGCTGAATGAGCAGTTCTTC. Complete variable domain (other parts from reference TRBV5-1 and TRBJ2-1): KAGVTQTPRYLIKTRGQQVTLSCSPISGHRSVSWYQQTPGQGLQFLFEYFSETQRNKGNFPGRFSGRQFSNSRSEMNVSTLELGDSALYLCASSQGVRLNEQFFGPGTRLTVL.

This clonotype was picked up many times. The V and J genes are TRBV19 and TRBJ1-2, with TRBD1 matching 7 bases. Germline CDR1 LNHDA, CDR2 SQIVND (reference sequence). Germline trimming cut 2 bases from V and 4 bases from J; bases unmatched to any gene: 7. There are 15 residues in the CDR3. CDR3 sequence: CASSIPHQGGYGYTF. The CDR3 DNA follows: TGTGCCAGTAGTATACCCCACCAGGGGGGCTATGGCTACACCTTC.